This record concerns one T cell receptor beta chain sequence. The data were obtained in a study of technical replicates of blood from a handful of donors. There are 15 residues in the CDR3. CDR1 and CDR2 (germline): MNHEY, SVGAGI. Trimming removed 0 bases at V and 1 base at J, with 9 bases between. TCRdb keeps only in-frame clones here, not all; method: immunoSEQ multiplex PCR. The repertoire holds 75,000 to 90,000 clones, with around 92% as singletons. The source material was T cells isolated from PBMCs. The clonotype comes from a human donor in good health. The V gene is TRBV6-5, the J gene TRBJ1-1, with a weak D call TRBD1 (6 bases). CDR3 in amino acids: CASSYSIGGNTEAFF. The CDR3 region has the DNA TGTGCCAGCAGTTACTCGATAGGGGGGAACACTGAAGCTTTCTTT.